Presented here are 6 T cell receptor beta chains from one specimen sequenced in a study of shared clonotypes between healthy human individuals. The naive CD8 population came from CD45RO-negative cells selected for CCR7, without terminally differentiated effector memory CD45RA+ cells. The method was immunoSEQ multiplex PCR; TCRdb's version includes in-frame clones alone and lacks a portion of them. The sample holds 1.5 million to 2.5 million clones, roughly 95% seen once. Sequencing was carried out using naive CD8+ T cells sorted from blood. All receptors come from a young man in good health.

The V gene is TRBV5-5, the J gene TRBJ2-5; 8 bases map to TRBD1. Germline CDR1 SGHKS, CDR2 YYEKEE (reference sequence). The CDR3 extends over 16 amino acids. Unmatched junction bases numbered 9, after V lost 1 base and J lost 4 bases. Here the CDR3 DNA reads TGTGCCAGCAGCTTGACTTGGACAGGGTTAGCAGAGACCCAGTACTTC. Encoded protein: CASSLTWTGLAETQYF.

On this clone: Additional DNA sequences in this sample encode the identical CDR3. The V and J genes are TRBV6-1 and TRBJ1-1; no definite D call. The CDR3 extends over 13 amino acids. Per germline, CDR1 MNHNS and CDR2 SASEGT. Between the trimmed V and J ends, which lost 3 bases and 0 bases, there was a span of 5 bases. CDR3 in DNA: TGTGCCAGCAGTGATTGGGTGAACACTGAAGCTTTCTTT. This sequence encodes CASSDWVNTEAFF.

CDR3 sequence reads: CASSKSPRNQPQHF. CDR3 nucleotides: TGTGCCAGCAGTAAGTCACCCCGCAATCAGCCCCAGCATTTT. This chain links TRBV2 with TRBJ1-5; D not resolved. Germline CDR1 SNHLY, CDR2 FYNNEI. Trimming took 5 bases from V and 2 from J, leaving 10 bases between them. This CDR3 contains 14 residues.

The genes are TRBV10-2 and TRBJ2-7, with 7 bases fitting TRBD2. CDR1 is WSHSY and CDR2 is SAAADI in the germline V gene. The length of the CDR3 is 14 residues. After removal of 3 bases from V and 0 bases from J, the junction contained 2 bases not matched to a gene. CDR3 DNA sequence: TGCGCCAGCAGTGATCCGGGGGGCTCCTACGAGCAGTACTTC. This translates into CASSDPGGSYEQYF.

CDR3 in amino acids: CASSLVAGGEQETQYF. In nucleotides, the CDR3 is TGTGCCAGCAGCTTAGTGGCAGGGGGCGAGCAAGAGACCCAGTACTTC. This chain joins TRBV7-2 and TRBJ2-5; TRBD1 matches 8 bases. The CDR3 length is 16 residues. Germline lookup yields CDR1 SGHTA and CDR2 FQGNSA. V gave up 1 base and J gave up 2 bases; unmatched junction bases: 6.

This chain links TRBV13 with TRBJ2-3; 10 bases agree with TRBD2. CDR1 is PRHDT, CDR2 FYEKMQ, per germline (reference sequence). J lost 2 bases, V lost 0 bases, and 2 bases had no gene match. The CDR3 is made up of 16 amino acids. For the CDR3, the DNA is TGTGCCAGCAGCTTAGGACTAGCGGGGAACACAGATACGCAGTATTTT. Its protein is CASSLGLAGNTDTQYF.